Detailed here is one T cell receptor (beta chain). This entry comes from a study of neoadjuvant anti-PD-1 for oral cavity cancer. Tumor libraries mostly used around 4.8 ug genomic DNA, two replicates each. Sequencing used immunoSEQ multiplex PCR; TCRdb keeps in-frame clones, though not all of them. The sample shows some 7,400 clones, around 50% of them seen only once. The CDR3 runs to 14 residues. The ends were cut back, 7 bases at V and 5 bases at J, with 17 bases in the middle. The V gene's germline CDR1 is MNHNS and CDR2 SASEGT. Stage II-IVA oral cavity squamous cell carcinoma was new and untreated by systemic or radiation therapy.

The TCR was taken from a person aged 40 to 85 with oral cavity squamous cell carcinoma. V is TRBV6-1 and J is TRBJ1-2; possibly TRBD1 for D (5 bases). The input for sequencing was tumor tissue, taken before nivolumab (anti-PD-1) treatment. The CDR3 sequence is CASIRKGSNYGYTF. CDR3 in DNA: TGTGCCAGCATCAGAAAGGGGTCCAATTATGGCTACACCTTC.